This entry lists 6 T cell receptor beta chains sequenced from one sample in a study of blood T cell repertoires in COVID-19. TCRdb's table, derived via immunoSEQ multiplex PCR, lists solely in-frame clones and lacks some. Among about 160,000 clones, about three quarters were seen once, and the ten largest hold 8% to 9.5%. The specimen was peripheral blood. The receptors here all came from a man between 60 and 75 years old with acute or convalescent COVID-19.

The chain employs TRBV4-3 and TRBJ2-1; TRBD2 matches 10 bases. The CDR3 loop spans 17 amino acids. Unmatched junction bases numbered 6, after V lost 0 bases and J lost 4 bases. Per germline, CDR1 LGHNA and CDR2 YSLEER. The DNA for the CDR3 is TGCGCCAGCAGCCAAGACAGCGGGGGGGCGTTATACAATGAGCAGTTCTTC. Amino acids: CASSQDSGGALYNEQFF.

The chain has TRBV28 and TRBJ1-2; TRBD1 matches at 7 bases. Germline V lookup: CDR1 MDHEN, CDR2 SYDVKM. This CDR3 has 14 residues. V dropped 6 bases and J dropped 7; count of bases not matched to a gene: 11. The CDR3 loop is CASSRGTDVSGYTF. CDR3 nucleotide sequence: TGTGCCAGCAGCAGGGGGACAGACGTATCTGGCTACACCTTC.

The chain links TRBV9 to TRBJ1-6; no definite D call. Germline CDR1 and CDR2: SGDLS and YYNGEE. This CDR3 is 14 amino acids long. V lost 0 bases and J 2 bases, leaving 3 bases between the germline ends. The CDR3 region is CASSVDTYNSPLHF. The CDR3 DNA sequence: TGTGCCAGCAGCGTAGACACCTATAATTCACCCCTCCACTTT.

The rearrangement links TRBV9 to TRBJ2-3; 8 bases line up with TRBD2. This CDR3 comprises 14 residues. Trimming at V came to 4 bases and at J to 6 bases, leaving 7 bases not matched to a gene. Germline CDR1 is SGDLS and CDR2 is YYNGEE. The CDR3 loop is CASSSVTSGDTQYF. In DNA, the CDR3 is TGTGCCAGCAGCTCGGTTACTAGCGGCGATACGCAGTATTTT.

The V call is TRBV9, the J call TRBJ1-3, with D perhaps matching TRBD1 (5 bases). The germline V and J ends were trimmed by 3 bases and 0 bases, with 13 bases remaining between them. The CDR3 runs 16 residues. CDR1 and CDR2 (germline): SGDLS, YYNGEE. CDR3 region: CASSADGGFSGNTIYF. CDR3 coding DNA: TGTGCCAGCAGCGCGGACGGGGGATTCTCTGGAAACACCATATATTTT.

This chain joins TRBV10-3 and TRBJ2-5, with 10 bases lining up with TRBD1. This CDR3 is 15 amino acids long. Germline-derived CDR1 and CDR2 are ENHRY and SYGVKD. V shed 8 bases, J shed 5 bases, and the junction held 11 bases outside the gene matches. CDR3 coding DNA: TGTGCCATCGGGAGACAGGGGGCCGTCTTGGAGACCCAGTACTTC. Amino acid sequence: CAIGRQGAVLETQYF.